The next 18 T cell receptor beta chains were all read from a single sample in a study of PD-L1 blockade in urothelial cancer. Described time point: pretreatment peripheral blood. Profiling relied on immunoSEQ multiplex PCR, and the TCRdb table lists in-frame clones only, not all of them. The sample holds about 72,000 clones, 75% to 90% seen once. This material consisted of PBMCs, taken around atezolizumab (anti-PD-L1) treatment. Every receptor here comes from a man in his 60s with urothelial cancer.

The J gene is TRBJ2-7, the V gene TRBV21-1; the table names TRBD1, a call not compared with the DNA. TRBV21-1 corresponds to a pseudogene. CDR3 size: 19 residues. The CDR3 DNA follows: TGTGCCAGCAGCAAAGCGCTTTGCCTCGGGTCCGGACAGGACTACGAGCAGTACTTC. This encodes CASSKALCLGSGQDYEQYF.

The chain employs TRBV6-5 and TRBJ2-1; possibly TRBD1 for D (6 bases). Trimming left V 4 bases short and J 6 bases short, with 16 bases between. In germline, CDR1 is MNHEY, CDR2 SVGAGI. The CDR3 totals 15 residues. In DNA, the CDR3 is TGTGCCAGCAGTTCTCCGGGACACCTAAGCAATGAGCAGTTCTTC. It is translated as CASSSPGHLSNEQFF.

The rearrangement links TRBV10-3 to TRBJ2-7, with 11 bases lining up with TRBD1. The CDR3 is 15 amino acids. CDR1 is ENHRY and CDR2 is SYGVKD in the germline V gene. The ends lost 6 bases at V and 7 bases at J; junction bases unmatched: 11. The CDR3 region has the DNA TGTGCCATCAGACACCCGGACAGGGGGCGTAATGAGCAGTACTTC. Protein: CAIRHPDRGRNEQYF.

The sample holds one count of this clone. The gene calls are TRBV18 and TRBJ2-4; TRBD1 aligns across 9 bases. CDR1 and CDR2 (germline): KGHSH, LQKENI. The CDR3 loop spans 15 amino acids. Trimming cost V 4 bases and J 4 bases; bases outside gene matches: 5. The CDR3, as DNA: TGTGCCAGCTCACGGGACAGGGAGGTTAAAAACATTCAGTACTTC. Its protein is CASSRDREVKNIQYF.

The V call is TRBV19, the J call TRBJ2-1; no firm D call. The CDR3 is made up of 13 amino acids. CDR1 and CDR2 (germline): LNHDA, SQIVND (reference sequence). V dropped 0 bases and J dropped 7 bases, with 7 bases sitting between them. CDR3 nucleotide sequence: TGTGCCAGTAGTATAGAGAGGTGGAATGAGCAGTTCTTC. This encodes CASSIERWNEQFF.

The chain uses TRBV10-3 and TRBJ2-5; 7 bases are shared with TRBD1. J was trimmed by 4 bases and V by 3 bases; bases with no gene match: 5. Germline-derived CDR1 and CDR2 are ENHRY and SYGVKD. This CDR3 has 14 residues. DNA for the CDR3: TGTGCCATCAGTGAAGGACAGGTGGGAGAGACCCAGTACTTC. Translated: CAISEGQVGETQYF.

The V gene is TRBV19, the J gene TRBJ1-2, with D possibly matching TRBD1 (6 bases). The CDR3 contains 14 residues. Germline CDR1 and CDR2: LNHDA and SQIVND (reference sequence). V lost 1 base and J 2 bases, leaving 8 bases between the germline ends. CDR3: CASSIGQDNYGYTF. CDR3 DNA sequence: TGTGCCAGTAGTATAGGACAGGACAACTATGGCTACACCTTC.

The V and J genes are TRBV4-1 and TRBJ1-6; tentatively, D is TRBD1 (6 bases). Germline V CDR1 and CDR2: MGHRA, YSYEKL. The CDR3 has 20 residues. The V gene lost 1 base and the J gene lost 0 bases, with 19 bases spanning the gap. The CDR3 DNA follows: TGCGCCAGCAGCCAAGGTTCAATCGGGGGGCTACCCTCCTATAATTCACCCCTCCACTTT. Amino acids: CASSQGSIGGLPSYNSPLHF.

The chain joins TRBV10-2 to TRBJ2-2, with TRBD1 matching 7 bases. The CDR3 has 16 residues. CDR1 WSHSY and CDR2 SAAADI come from the germline V gene. After removal of 3 bases from V and 3 bases from J, the junction contained 7 bases not matched to a gene. CDR3 coding DNA: TGCGCCAGCAGTGAAGGCAGGGGGTTAGACACCGGGGAGCTGTTTTTT. Translated: CASSEGRGLDTGELFF.

The chain recombines TRBV27 with TRBJ1-1; D is perhaps TRBD1 (5 bases). V lost 2 bases, J lost 11 bases, and 15 bases lay in between. The CDR3 covers 13 residues. Germline V lookup: CDR1 MNHEY, CDR2 SMNVEV (reference sequence). In DNA form, the CDR3 reads TGTGCCAGCAGTTTAATTTGGGAGGGGCGGGCTTTCTTT. As protein: CASSLIWEGRAFF.

The chain employs TRBV7-3 and TRBJ2-5; the match to TRBD2 covers 8 bases. Germline CDR1 reads SGHTA; CDR2 reads FQGTGA. CDR3 length equals 13 residues. With V trimmed by 5 bases and J by 3 bases, 2 bases remained unmatched. The CDR3 DNA reads as TGTGCCAGCAGCGGAGCGGGGGAAGAGACCCAGTACTTC. Translating it yields CASSGAGEETQYF. The full variable domain, in which reference TRBV7-3 and TRBJ2-5 provide the parts outside the CDR3, is GAGVSQTPSNKVTEKGKYVELRCDPISGHTALYWYRQSLGQGPEFLIYFQGTGAADDSGLPNDRFFAVRPEGSVSTLKIQRTERGDSAVYLCASSGAGEETQYFGPGTRLLVL.

This clone was picked up one time. Written as DNA, the CDR3 is TGTGCCAGCAGTTACTCGATGACAGGGGCGAGTGAGCAGTACTTC. Translating it yields CASSYSMTGASEQYF. V is TRBV6-5 and J is TRBJ2-7; 8 bases align to TRBD1. Germline assignment: CDR1 MNHEY and CDR2 SVGAGI. The CDR3 has 15 residues. V shed 0 bases and J 7 bases; nucleotides not matched to a gene: 8.

This clone was counted once. This chain joins TRBV7-9 and TRBJ2-5, with 13 bases that match TRBD2. V trimming: 10 bases; J trimming: 4 bases; junction bases outside the gene matches: 9. The CDR3 has 15 residues. CDR1 and CDR2 (germline): SEHNR, FQNEAQ (reference sequence). The CDR3 sequence is CATGTSGVRLETQYF. In DNA, the CDR3 is TGTGCCACCGGGACTAGCGGGGTCCGGTTAGAGACCCAGTACTTC.

This chain joins TRBV14 and TRBJ2-6; tentative D call: TRBD2 (6 bases). Germline V gene lookup returns CDR1 SGHDN and CDR2 FVKESK. The CDR3 totals 20 residues. Trimming removed 2 bases from V and 0 bases from J, with 20 bases in between. DNA for the CDR3: TGTGCCAGCAGCCAAAGGGTTGGCGGGGTCACTCGCTCTGGGGCCAACGTCCTGACTTTC. Amino acids: CASSQRVGGVTRSGANVLTF.

The chain uses TRBV6-1 and TRBJ1-3; possibly TRBD1 for D (6 bases). Trimming left V 0 bases short and J 8 bases short, with 14 bases between. The CDR3 runs 15 residues. CDR1 and CDR2 (germline): MNHNS, SASEGT. The CDR3 here is CASSEANRERDTIYF. In nucleotides, the CDR3 is TGTGCCAGCAGTGAAGCAAACAGGGAGAGGGACACCATATATTTT.

CDR3 amino acids: CASRPGRGSNQPQHF. Here the CDR3 DNA reads TGTGCCAGCAGACCGGGGAGGGGTAGCAATCAGCCCCAGCATTTT. The chain joins TRBV2 to TRBJ1-5, with a possible D match to TRBD1 (5 bases). The germline gives CDR1 SNHLY, CDR2 FYNNEI. This CDR3 has 15 amino acids. V lost 6 bases, J lost 0 bases, and 12 bases lay in between.

The chain employs TRBV28 and TRBJ1-1, with D possibly being TRBD1 (6 bases). The CDR3 length is 13 residues. Trimming stripped 3 bases from V and 6 bases from J, with 11 bases between. Germline assignment: CDR1 MDHEN and CDR2 SYDVKM. CDR3 nucleotides: TGTGCCAGCAGTTTGAGGGGGATCGCTGAAGCTTTCTTT. It encodes CASSLRGIAEAFF. The full variable domain, in which reference TRBV28 and TRBJ1-1 provide the parts outside the CDR3, is DVKVTQSSRYLVKRTGEKVFLECVQDMDHENMFWYRQDPGLGLRLIYFSYDVKMKEKGDIPEGYSVSREKKERFSLILESASTNQTSMYLCASSLRGIAEAFFGQGTRLTVV.

This chain connects TRBV5-6 to TRBJ1-4; 9 bases are shared with TRBD1. CDR3 size: 14 residues. CDR1 and CDR2 (germline): SGHDT, YYEEEE. V trimming: 4 bases; J trimming: 5 bases; junction bases outside the gene matches: 3. CDR3 loop: CASSLGQGNEKLFF. Here the CDR3 DNA reads TGTGCCAGCAGCCTCGGACAGGGGAATGAAAAACTGTTTTTT.